A selection of T cell receptor beta chains follows, all from one sample in a study of blood T cell repertoires in COVID-19. This table comes from immunoSEQ multiplex PCR, and its TCRdb copy is limited to in-frame clones, with some not included. The table has about 140,000 clones, roughly 90% seen once; the top ten hold approximately 2.5%. Sample: peripheral blood. These receptors all come from a human donor with COVID-19, enrolled during active disease. The donor label of this sample is uncertain. Each CDR3 is given with its conserved first and last residue. D genes are given only for firm matches. Size is omitted from some rows. Given values are once, few, many or a class for expanded clones.

TRBV30	.	.	TRBJ2-7	TGTGCCTGGAGTCATGTGTACGAGCAGTACTTC	CAWSHVYEQYF
TRBV5-1	.	TRBD1	TRBJ1-6	TGCGCCAGCAGCTTGACTGCCAGGACAGGGTCCTATAATTCACCCCTCCACTTT	CASSLTARTGSYNSPLHF
TRBV5-1	.	.	TRBJ2-7	TGCGCCAGCAGTCGCACAGGGGAGGCCTACGAGCAGTACTTC	CASSRTGEAYEQYF
TRBV7-3	few	TRBD2	TRBJ2-3	TGTGCCAGCAGCTCCCGCGGGAGTGGGACAGATACGCAGTATTTT	CASSSRGSGTDTQYF
TRBV2	.	TRBD2	TRBJ2-7	TGTGCCAGCAGTGAAGGAGCGGGGTACATCTACGAGCAGTACTTC	CASSEGAGYIYEQYF
TRBV12-3/TRBV12-4	.	.	TRBJ1-5	TGTGCCAGCAGTTTAGAAGAGGTTGGGCCCCAGCATTTT	CASSLEEVGPQHF
TRBV6-1	.	TRBD1	TRBJ2-5	TGTGCCAGCAGTGAAGCGCAAGGACAGGGAGCGGAGACCCAGTACTTC	CASSEAQGQGAETQYF
TRBV9	once	.	TRBJ1-2	TGTGCCAGCAGCGTATCGGCAGGGGCCATCTATGGCTACACCTTC	CASSVSAGAIYGYTF
TRBV7-8	.	TRBD1	TRBJ1-5	TGTGCCAGCAGCGTCGGGACAGCTGATCAGCCCCAGCATTTT	CASSVGTADQPQHF
TRBV5-1	once	TRBD1	TRBJ1-4	TGCGCCAGCAGCTGGAAGGGGGCTGGAGAAAAACTGTTTTTT	CASSWKGAGEKLFF
TRBV30	.	.	TRBJ1-5	TGTGCCTGGAGTGACTTTGCGGGGGGCGAGCCCCAGCATTTT	CAWSDFAGGEPQHF
TRBV5-4	few	TRBD1	TRBJ1-2	TGTGCCAGCAGCTTCTCTAGGGGACAGGGGTATGGCTACACCTTC	CASSFSRGQGYGYTF
TRBV15	.	TRBD1	TRBJ1-6	TGTGCCACCAGCAGTGAAGCGACAGGGAGTAATTCACCCCTCCACTTT	CATSSEATGSNSPLHF
TRBV12-3/TRBV12-4	.	.	TRBJ1-3	TGTGCCAGCAGTTACTTACTCGGAAACACCATATATTTT	CASSYLLGNTIYF
TRBV29-1	.	.	TRBJ1-4	TGCAGCGTTGAGGTCAATGGAGGTGAAAAACTGTTTTTT	CSVEVNGGEKLFF
TRBV27	.	.	TRBJ1-6	TGTGCCAGCAGTTTATCAGGCCCCGGCCGGGTGGCCCTCCACTTT	CASSLSGPGRVALHF
TRBV5-1	.	TRBD2	TRBJ2-7	TGCGCCAGCAGCACTAGCGGGAGGGCCCTGGGTGACGAGCAGTACTTC	CASSTSGRALGDEQYF
TRBV11-2	.	.	TRBJ2-7	TGTGCCAGCAGCTTAGATGGAGGAGGGGCATCCGTAACCTACGAGCAGTACTTC	CASSLDGGGASVTYEQYF
TRBV7-7	once	TRBD2	TRBJ2-3	TGTGCTAGCAGCCCTAGCGGGATTCCCACAGATACGCAGTATTTT	CASSPSGIPTDTQYF
TRBV7-9	.	TRBD1	TRBJ2-3	TGTGCCAGCAGCTTACGCTCAGGGGGATTAGCAGATACGCAGTATTTT	CASSLRSGGLADTQYF
TRBV12-5	once	.	TRBJ1-1	TGTGCTAGTGGTTTGGTAGGGGTTACTGAAGCTTTCTTT	CASGLVGVTEAFF
TRBV5-6	.	.	TRBJ1-1	TGTGCCAGCAGCCCTGACAGACCAACCTTCGGGAACACTGAAGCTTTCTTT	CASSPDRPTFGNTEAFF
TRBV3-1/TRBV3-2	.	.	TRBJ2-3	TGTGCCAGCAGCCCGGGGGTAACAGATACGCAGTATTTT	CASSPGVTDTQYF
TRBV7-9	once	.	TRBJ1-1	TGTGCCAGCAGCGTACAAGAGAACACTGAAGCTTTCTTT	CASSVQENTEAFF
TRBV4-1	.	TRBD2	TRBJ2-2	TGCGCCAGCAGCCCCTCCCGGGGGAGGGTGGGAACCGGGGAGCTGTTTTTT	CASSPSRGRVGTGELFF
TRBV19	.	.	TRBJ2-5	TGTGCCAGTAGTATCTACAGGCAAGAGACCCAGTACTTC	CASSIYRQETQYF
TRBV7-2	.	.	TRBJ1-4	TGTGCCAGCAGCTTGAACTCTGCAGGGGAAAAACTGTTTTTT	CASSLNSAGEKLFF
TRBV4-1	few	.	TRBJ1-6	TGCGCCAGCAGCCAAGAACCCCAGGGGAAGGAGACTACACCCCTCCACTTT	CASSQEPQGKETTPLHF
TRBV21-1	.	.	TRBJ2-1	TGTGCCAGCAGCTTTCGTAAGTTCGAGACAGGAAGTAAAATGTACAATGAGCAGTTCTTC	CASSFRKFETGSKMYNEQFF
TRBV2	.	TRBD1	TRBJ2-5	TGTGCCAGCGGGTGGGACAGGATTCAATGGACCCAGTACTTC	CASGWDRIQWTQYF
TRBV19	.	.	TRBJ2-1	TGTGCCAGTAGTATTGCACACCCGAATGAGCAGTTCTTC	CASSIAHPNEQFF
TRBV6-1	.	.	TRBJ2-1	TGTGCCAGCAGTGATCGAGGGCAGCTTGGGCAGTTCTTC	CASSDRGQLGQFF
TRBV29-1	.	TRBD1	TRBJ1-1	TGCAGCGTGGAGGGGGCTATAACTGAAGCTTTCTTT	CSVEGAITEAFF
TRBV5-1	.	.	TRBJ1-3	TGCGCCAGCAGCTGGTCAACAGGGCTTGGAAACACCATATATTTT	CASSWSTGLGNTIYF
TRBV24-1	.	TRBD1	TRBJ2-5	TGTGCCACCAGTGAGCCGGACAGGCCAGAGACCCAGTACTTC	CATSEPDRPETQYF
TRBV19	once	TRBD1	TRBJ2-3	TGTGCCAGTAGTATAGATCGCCGGGACAGGGGGCTTGATACGCAGTATTTT	CASSIDRRDRGLDTQYF
TRBV3-1/TRBV3-2	.	TRBD1	TRBJ2-4	TGTGCCAGCAGCCCTGCCAACAGGGGCCTAGCCAAAAACATTCAGTACTTC	CASSPANRGLAKNIQYF
TRBV7-9	.	TRBD1	TRBJ1-4	TGTGCCAGCAGCTTAAGAGGAGGGGACAGGGACGAAAAACTGTTTTTT	CASSLRGGDRDEKLFF
TRBV2	.	TRBD1	TRBJ1-4	TGTGCCAGCAGTGACATGGGGGGACAGAATGAAAAACTGTTTTTT	CASSDMGGQNEKLFF
TRBV5-1	.	.	TRBJ1-1	TGCGCCAGCAGCCGGGCGGGGGACTTGAACACTGAAGCTTTCTTT	CASSRAGDLNTEAFF
TRBV21-1	.	.	TRBJ1-3	TGTGCCAGCAGCACCCTTGGGGGGGCCACTATTGCTGGAAACACCATATATTTT	CASSTLGGATIAGNTIYF
TRBV18	once	TRBD2	TRBJ2-2	TGTGCCAGCTCACCCTGGACTAGCGGCACGAACACCGGGGAGCTGTTTTTT	CASSPWTSGTNTGELFF
TRBV5-4	.	TRBD1	TRBJ2-2	TGTGCCAGCAGCCCGCTTGAGACAGGGAACGGGGAGCTGTTTTTT	CASSPLETGNGELFF
TRBV5-1	.	.	TRBJ2-2	TGCGCCAGCAGCCCCTGGACTTCCACCGGGGAGCTGTTTTTT	CASSPWTSTGELFF
TRBV3-1/TRBV3-2	.	TRBD2	TRBJ2-1	TGTGCCAGCAGCCAAGCACTAGCGGGAGGAGAGCAGTTCTTC	CASSQALAGGEQFF
TRBV10-3	.	.	TRBJ1-2	TGTGCCATCAAGGACGGGCAGGGCCTAAGTGGCTACACCTTC	CAIKDGQGLSGYTF
TRBV2	.	.	TRBJ2-1	TGTGCCAGCGTCCCGAGCTCCTACAATGAGCAGTTCTTC	CASVPSSYNEQFF
TRBV9	.	.	TRBJ2-5	TGTGCCAGCAGCGAGCACGAGAGGGGGGGGATCCAAGAGACCCAGTACTTC	CASSEHERGGIQETQYF
TRBV7-9	.	.	TRBJ2-5	TGTGCCAGCAGCTTAATGGGGGCGAGAGGAAGAGAGACCCAGTACTTC	CASSLMGARGRETQYF
TRBV5-6	.	.	TRBJ2-1	TGTGCCAGCAGCTTGCAGAGGAATGAGCAGTTCTTC	CASSLQRNEQFF
TRBV3-1/TRBV3-2	.	TRBD1	TRBJ1-1	TGTGCCAGCAGCCAAGCACAGGGGGGCACTGAAGCTTTCTTT	CASSQAQGGTEAFF
TRBV4-2	.	TRBD1	TRBJ2-7	TGTGCCAGCAGTCAGTCCGGGACAGGGTTCGACGAGCAGTACTTC	CASSQSGTGFDEQYF
TRBV10-2	.	TRBD2	TRBJ2-3	TGCGCCAGCAGTGCCCTAGCGGGAGCTAGCACAGATACGCAGTATTTT	CASSALAGASTDTQYF